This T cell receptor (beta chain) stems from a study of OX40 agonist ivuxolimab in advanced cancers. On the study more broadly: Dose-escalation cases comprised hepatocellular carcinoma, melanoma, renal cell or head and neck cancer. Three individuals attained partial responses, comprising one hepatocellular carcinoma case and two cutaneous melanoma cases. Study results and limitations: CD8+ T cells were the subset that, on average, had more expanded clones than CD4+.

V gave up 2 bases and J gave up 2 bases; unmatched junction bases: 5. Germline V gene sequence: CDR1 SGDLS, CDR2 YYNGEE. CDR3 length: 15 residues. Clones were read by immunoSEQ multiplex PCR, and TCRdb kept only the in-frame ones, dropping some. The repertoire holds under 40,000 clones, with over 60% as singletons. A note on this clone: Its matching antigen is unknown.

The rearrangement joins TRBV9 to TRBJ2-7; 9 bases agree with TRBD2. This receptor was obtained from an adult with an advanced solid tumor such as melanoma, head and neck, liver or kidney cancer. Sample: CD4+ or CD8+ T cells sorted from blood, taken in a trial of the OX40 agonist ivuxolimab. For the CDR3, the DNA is TGTGCCAGCAGCGTCGGACTAGCGAATACCTACGAGCAGTACTTC. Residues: CASSVGLANTYEQYF.